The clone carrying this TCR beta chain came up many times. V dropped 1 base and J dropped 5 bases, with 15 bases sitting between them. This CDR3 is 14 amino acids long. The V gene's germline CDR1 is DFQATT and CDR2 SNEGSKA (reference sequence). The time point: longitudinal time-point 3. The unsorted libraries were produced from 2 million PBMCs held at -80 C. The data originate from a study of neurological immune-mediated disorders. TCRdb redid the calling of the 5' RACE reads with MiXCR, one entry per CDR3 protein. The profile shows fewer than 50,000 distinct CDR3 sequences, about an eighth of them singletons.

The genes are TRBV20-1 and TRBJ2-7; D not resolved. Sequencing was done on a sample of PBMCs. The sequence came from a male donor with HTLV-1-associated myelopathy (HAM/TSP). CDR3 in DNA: TGCAGTGCTAGAGCACCAGACAACTTGAACGAGCAGTACTTC. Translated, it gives CSARAPDNLNEQYF.